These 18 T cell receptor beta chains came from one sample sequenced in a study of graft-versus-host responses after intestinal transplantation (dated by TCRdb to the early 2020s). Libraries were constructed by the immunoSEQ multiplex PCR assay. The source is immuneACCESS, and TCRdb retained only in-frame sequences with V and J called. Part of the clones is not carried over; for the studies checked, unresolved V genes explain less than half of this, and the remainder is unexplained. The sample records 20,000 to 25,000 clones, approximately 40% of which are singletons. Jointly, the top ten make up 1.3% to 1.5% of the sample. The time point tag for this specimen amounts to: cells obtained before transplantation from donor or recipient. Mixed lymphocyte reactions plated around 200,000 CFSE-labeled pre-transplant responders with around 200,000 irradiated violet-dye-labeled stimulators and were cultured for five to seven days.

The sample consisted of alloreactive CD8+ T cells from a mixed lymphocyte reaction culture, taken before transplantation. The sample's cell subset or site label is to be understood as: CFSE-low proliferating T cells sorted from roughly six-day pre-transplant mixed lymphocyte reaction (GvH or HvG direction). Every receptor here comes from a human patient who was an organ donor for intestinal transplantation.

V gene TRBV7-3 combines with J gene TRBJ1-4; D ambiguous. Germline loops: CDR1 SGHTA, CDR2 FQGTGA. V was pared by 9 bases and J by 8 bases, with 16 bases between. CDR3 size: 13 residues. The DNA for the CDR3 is TGTGCCAGGTATGGTCCGGCAGGCGAAAAACTGTTTTTT. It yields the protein CARYGPAGEKLFF. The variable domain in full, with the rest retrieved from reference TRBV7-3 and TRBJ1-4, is GAGVSQTPSNKVTEKGKYVELRCDPISGHTALYWYRQSLGQGPEFLIYFQGTGAADDSGLPNDRFFAVRPEGSVSTLKIQRTERGDSAVYLCARYGPAGEKLFFGSGTQLSVL.

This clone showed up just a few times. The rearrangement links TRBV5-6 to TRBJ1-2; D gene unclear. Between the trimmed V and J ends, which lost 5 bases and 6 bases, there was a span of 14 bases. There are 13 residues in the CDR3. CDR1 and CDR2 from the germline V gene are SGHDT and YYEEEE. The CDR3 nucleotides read TGTGCCAGCAGGTCGACGGGTGGGAATGGCTACACCTTC. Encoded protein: CASRSTGGNGYTF.

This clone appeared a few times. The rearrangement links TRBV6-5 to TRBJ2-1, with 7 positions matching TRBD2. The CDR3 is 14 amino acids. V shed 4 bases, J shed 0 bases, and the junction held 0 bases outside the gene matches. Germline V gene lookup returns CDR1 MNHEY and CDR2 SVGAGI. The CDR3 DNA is TGTGCCAGCAGTTGGACTAGCTCCTACAATGAGCAGTTCTTC. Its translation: CASSWTSSYNEQFF.

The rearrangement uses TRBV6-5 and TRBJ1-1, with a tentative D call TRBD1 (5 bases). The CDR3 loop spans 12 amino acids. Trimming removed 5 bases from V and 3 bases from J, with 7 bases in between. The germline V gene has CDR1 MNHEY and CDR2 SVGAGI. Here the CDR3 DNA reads TGTGCCAGCAGTGGGGGGGACACTGAAGCTTTCTTT. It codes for CASSGGDTEAFF.

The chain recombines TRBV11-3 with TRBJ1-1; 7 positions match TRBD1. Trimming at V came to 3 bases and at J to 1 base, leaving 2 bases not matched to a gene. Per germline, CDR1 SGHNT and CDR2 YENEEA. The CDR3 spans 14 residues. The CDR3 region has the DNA TGTGCCAGCAGCTTCGACAGGGAGAACACTGAAGCTTTCTTT. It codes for CASSFDRENTEAFF.

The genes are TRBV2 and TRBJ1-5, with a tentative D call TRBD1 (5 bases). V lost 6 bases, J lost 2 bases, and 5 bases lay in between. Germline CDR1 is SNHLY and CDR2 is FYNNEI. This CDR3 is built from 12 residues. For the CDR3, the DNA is TGTGCCAGCAGACAGGGCAATCAGCCCCAGCATTTT. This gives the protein CASRQGNQPQHF.

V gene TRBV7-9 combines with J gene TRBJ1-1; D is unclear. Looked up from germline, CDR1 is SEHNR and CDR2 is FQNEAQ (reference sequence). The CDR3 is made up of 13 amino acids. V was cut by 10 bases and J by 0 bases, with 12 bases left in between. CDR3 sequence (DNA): TGTGCCACGATTGGCAGGATGAACACTGAAGCTTTCTTT. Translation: CATIGRMNTEAFF.

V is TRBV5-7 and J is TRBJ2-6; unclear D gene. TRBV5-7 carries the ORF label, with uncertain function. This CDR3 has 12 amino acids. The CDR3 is CGVQSRANVLTF. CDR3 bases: TGTGGCGTACAAAGTCGGGCCAACGTCCTGACTTTC.

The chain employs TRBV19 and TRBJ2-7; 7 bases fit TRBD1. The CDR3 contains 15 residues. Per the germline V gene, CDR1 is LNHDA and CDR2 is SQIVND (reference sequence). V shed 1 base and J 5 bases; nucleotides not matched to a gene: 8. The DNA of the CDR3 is TGTGCCAGTAGTATAGGGACGACAGGGATCGACGAGCAGTACTTC. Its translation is CASSIGTTGIDEQYF.

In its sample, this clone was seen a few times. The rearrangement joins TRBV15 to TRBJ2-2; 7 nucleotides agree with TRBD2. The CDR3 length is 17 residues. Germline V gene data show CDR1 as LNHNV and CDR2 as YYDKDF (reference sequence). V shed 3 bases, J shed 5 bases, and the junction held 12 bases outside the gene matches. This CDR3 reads CATSSRAGTGRTGELFF. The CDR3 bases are TGTGCCACCAGCAGTAGAGCGGGGACGGGGCGGACCGGGGAGCTGTTTTTT.

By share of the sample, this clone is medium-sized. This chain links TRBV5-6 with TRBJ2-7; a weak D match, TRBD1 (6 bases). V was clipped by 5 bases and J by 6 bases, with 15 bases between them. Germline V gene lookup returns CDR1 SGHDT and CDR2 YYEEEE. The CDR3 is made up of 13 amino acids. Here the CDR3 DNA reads TGTGCCAGCAGAGATAGTGGACAGTTCGAGCAGTACTTC. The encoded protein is CASRDSGQFEQYF.

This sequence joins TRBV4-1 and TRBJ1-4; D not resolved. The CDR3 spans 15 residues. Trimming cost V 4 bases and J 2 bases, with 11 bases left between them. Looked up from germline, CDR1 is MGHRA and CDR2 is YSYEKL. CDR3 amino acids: CASSLRAPTNEKLFF. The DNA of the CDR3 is TGCGCCAGCAGCCTCCGGGCCCCTACTAATGAAAAACTGTTTTTT.

The DNA of the CDR3 is TGTGCCAGCTCACCACGTCTTCAGCCGACTAGTCGGTTAAGTGAGCAGTTCTTC. Amino acids: CASSPRLQPTSRLSEQFF. This chain uses TRBV18 with TRBJ2-1; D is perhaps TRBD2 (6 bases). The germline V gene encodes CDR1 KGHSH and CDR2 LQKENI. The V end was cut by 1 base, the J end by 9 bases, with 25 bases between. The CDR3 covers 18 residues.

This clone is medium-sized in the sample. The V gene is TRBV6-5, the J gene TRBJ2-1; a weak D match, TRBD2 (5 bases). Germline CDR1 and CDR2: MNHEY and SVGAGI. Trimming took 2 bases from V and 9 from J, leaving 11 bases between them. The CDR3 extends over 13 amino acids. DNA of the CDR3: TGTGCCAGCAGTTACGGCCAGGCGGGTGAGCAGTTCTTC. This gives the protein CASSYGQAGEQFF.

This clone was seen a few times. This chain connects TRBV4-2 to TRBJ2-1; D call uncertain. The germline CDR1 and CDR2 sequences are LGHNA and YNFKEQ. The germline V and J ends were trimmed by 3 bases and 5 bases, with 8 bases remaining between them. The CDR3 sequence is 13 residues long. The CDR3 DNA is TGTGCCAGCAGCCAGCGCGGAGACAATGAGCAGTTCTTC. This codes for CASSQRGDNEQFF.

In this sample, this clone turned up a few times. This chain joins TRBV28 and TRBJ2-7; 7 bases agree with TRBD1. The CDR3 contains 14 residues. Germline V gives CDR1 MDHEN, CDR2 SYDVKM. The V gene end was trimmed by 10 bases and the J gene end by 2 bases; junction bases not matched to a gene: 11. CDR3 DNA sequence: TGTGCCACCCGGAGACAGGGAAGGGCCTACGAGCAGTACTTC. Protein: CATRRQGRAYEQYF.

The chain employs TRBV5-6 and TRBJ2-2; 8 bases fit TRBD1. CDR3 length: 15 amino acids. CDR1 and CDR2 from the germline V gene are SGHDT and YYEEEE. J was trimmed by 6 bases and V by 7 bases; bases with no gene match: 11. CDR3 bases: TGTGCCAGCCTGGGACAGGAGGGTTTTGCCGGGGAGCTGTTTTTT. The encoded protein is CASLGQEGFAGELFF. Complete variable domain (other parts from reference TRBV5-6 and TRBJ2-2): DAGVTQSPTHLIKTRGQQVTLRCSPKSGHDTVSWYQQALGQGPQFIFQYYEEEERQRGNFPDRFSGHQFPNYSSELNVNALLLGDSALYLCASLGQEGFAGELFFGEGSRLTVL.

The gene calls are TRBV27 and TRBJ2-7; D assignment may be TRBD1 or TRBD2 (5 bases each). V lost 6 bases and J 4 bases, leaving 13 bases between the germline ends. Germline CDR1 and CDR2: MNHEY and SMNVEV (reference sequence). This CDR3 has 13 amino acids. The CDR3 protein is CASSGLGTYEQYF. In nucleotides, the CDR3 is TGTGCCAGCAGCGGGCTAGGGACGTACGAGCAGTACTTC.